This T cell receptor (beta chain) was obtained from a study of blood T cells in healthy people across ages. Then a second PCR, running about 6 to 12 cycles, was carried out with a sample-barcoded 5' primer and a J-beta primer mix. TCRdb called the 5' RACE reads again in MiXCR, with one record for every CDR3 protein. Among roughly 900,000 distinct CDR3 sequences listed, around 30% were seen once. Germline loops: CDR1 DFQATT, CDR2 SNEGSKA (reference sequence). Trimming left V 5 bases short and J 3 bases short, with 9 bases between. This CDR3 contains 12 residues. The sequenced sample was blood. The V gene is TRBV20-1, the J gene TRBJ2-3; D is uncertain. This TCR derives from a woman older than 75 in good health. The CDR3, as DNA: TGCAGTGCTGTTGGGTCTACAGATACGCAGTATTTT. Residues: CSAVGSTDTQYF.